The T cell receptor (beta chain) under discussion was sequenced for a study of graft-versus-host responses after intestinal transplantation. Turning to the study itself: Each of the recipients got a multivisceral, liver-intestinal, or isolated intestinal transplant. All of the recipients had induction that used anti-thymocyte globulin, then tacrolimus and steroids for three to four years. Study-wide results and caveats: GvH clones turned up in recipient marrow; some had shown up first in ileum or blood. Allograft clonal ratios (graft-versus-host to host-versus-graft) were high in patients who had graft-donor T cell macrochimerism.

The assay was immunoSEQ multiplex PCR, and TCRdb's table has in-frame clones only and misses some. The repertoire holds some 82,000 clones, with about nine tenths as singletons. Concerning this clone: Its antigen is unidentified.

Per the germline V gene, CDR1 is MNHEY and CDR2 is SMNVEV (reference sequence). The CDR3 contains 16 residues. V shed 6 bases, J shed 0 bases, and the junction held 9 bases outside the gene matches. The sample consisted of unstimulated CD8+ T cells sorted from spleen or lymph node cells, taken before transplant. The chain employs TRBV27 and TRBJ1-1, with TRBD1 matching 8 bases. The receptor comes from a human donor who was the organ donor for an intestinal transplant. CDR3 coding DNA: TGTGCCAGCAGACTGTTGACAGGGGCCATGAACACTGAAGCTTTCTTT. It yields the protein CASRLLTGAMNTEAFF.